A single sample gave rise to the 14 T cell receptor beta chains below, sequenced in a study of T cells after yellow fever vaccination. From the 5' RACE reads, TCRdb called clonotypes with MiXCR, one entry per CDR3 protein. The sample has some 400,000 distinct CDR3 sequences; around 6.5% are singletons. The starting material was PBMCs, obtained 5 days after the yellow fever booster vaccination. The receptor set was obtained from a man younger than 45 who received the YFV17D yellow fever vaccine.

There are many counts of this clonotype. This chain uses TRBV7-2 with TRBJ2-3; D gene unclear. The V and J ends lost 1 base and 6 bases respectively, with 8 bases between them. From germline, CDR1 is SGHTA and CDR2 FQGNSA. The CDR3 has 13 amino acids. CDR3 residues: CASSLGDLDTQYF. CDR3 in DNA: TGTGCCAGCAGCTTAGGGGATCTTGATACGCAGTATTTT.

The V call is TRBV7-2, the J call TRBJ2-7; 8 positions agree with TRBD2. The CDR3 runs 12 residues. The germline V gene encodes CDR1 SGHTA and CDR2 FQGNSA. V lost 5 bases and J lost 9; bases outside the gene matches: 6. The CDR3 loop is CASSQRTSRQYF. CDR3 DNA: TGTGCCAGCAGCCAGAGGACTAGCCGGCAGTACTTC.

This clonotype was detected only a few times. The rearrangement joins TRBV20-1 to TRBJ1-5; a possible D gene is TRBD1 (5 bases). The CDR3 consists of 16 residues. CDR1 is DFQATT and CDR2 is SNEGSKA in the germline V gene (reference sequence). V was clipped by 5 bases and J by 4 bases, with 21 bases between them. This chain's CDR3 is CSAGEPSRAGNQPQHF. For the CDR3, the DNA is TGCAGTGCTGGGGAACCCTCCAGGGCTGGGAATCAGCCCCAGCATTTT.

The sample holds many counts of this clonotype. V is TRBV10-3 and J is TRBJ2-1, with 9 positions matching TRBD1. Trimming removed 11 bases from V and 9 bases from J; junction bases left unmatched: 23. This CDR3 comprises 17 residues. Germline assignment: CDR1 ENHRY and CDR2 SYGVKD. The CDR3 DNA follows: TGTGCCGCGTCCCGGGACAGGGACCGGGATCTTCGGGCTGAGCAGTTCTTC. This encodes CAASRDRDRDLRAEQFF.

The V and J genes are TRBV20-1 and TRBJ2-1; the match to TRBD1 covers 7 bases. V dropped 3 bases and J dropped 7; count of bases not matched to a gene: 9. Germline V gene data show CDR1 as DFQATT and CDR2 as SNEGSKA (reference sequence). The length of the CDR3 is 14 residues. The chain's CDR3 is CSARRGQRSNEQFF. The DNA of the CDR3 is TGCAGTGCTAGGAGGGGACAGAGATCGAATGAGCAGTTCTTC.

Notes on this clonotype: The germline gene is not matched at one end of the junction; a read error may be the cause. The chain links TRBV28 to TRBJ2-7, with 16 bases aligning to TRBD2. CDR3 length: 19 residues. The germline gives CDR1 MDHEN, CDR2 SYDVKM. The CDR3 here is CASSLSTLGTSGRVGEQYF. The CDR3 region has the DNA TGTGCCAGCAGCTTATCGACCCTCGGGACTAGCGGGAGGGTGGGCGAGCAGTACTTC.

CDR3 DNA sequence: TGTGCCAGCAGCCAAAGGCCAGCTGCTTACGAGCAGTACTTC. The encoded protein is CASSQRPAAYEQYF. V usage is TRBV7-2 and J usage is TRBJ2-7; D uncertain. The CDR3 spans 14 residues. The germline V and J ends were trimmed by 5 bases and 4 bases, with 15 bases remaining between them. The V gene's germline CDR1 is SGHTA and CDR2 FQGNSA.

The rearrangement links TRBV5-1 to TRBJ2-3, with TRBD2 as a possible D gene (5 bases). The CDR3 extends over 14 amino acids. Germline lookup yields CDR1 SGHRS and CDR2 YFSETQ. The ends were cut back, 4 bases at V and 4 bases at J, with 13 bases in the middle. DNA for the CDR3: TGCGCCAGCAGCAGCGGCATGACCGCAGATACGCAGTATTTT. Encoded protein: CASSSGMTADTQYF.

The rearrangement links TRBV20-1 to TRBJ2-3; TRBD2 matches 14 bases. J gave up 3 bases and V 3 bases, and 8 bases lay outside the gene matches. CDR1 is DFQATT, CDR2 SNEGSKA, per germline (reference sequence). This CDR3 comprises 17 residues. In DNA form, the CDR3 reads TGCAGTGCTAGTGGGGAAGGACTAGCGGGAGGAACAGATACGCAGTATTTT. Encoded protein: CSASGEGLAGGTDTQYF.

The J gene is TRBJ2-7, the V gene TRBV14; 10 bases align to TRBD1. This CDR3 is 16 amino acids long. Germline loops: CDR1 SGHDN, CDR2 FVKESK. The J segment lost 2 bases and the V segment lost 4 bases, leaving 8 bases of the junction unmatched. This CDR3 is CASSLESGTGAYEQYF. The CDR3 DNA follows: TGTGCCAGCAGCCTCGAGTCCGGGACAGGGGCCTACGAGCAGTACTTC.

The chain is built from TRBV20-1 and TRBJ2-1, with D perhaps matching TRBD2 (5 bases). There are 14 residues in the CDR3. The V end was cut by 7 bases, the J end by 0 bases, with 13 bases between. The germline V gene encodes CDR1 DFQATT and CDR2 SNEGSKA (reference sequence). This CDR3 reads CSVLGATSYNEQFF. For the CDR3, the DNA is TGCAGTGTCTTGGGAGCGACCTCCTACAATGAGCAGTTCTTC.

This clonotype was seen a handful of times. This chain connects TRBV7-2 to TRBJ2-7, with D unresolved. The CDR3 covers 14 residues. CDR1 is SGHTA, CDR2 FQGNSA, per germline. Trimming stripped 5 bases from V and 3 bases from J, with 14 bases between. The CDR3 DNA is TGTGCCAGCAGCCAAGGAGCAGAAAGCTACGAGCAGTACTTC. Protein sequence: CASSQGAESYEQYF.

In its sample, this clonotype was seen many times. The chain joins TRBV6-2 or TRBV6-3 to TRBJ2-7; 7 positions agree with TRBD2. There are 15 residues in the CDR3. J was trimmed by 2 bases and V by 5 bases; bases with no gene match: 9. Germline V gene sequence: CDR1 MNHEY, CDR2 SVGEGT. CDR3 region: CASSPGTTNAYEQYF. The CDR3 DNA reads TGTGCCAGCAGTCCCGGGACTACCAACGCCTACGAGCAGTACTTC.

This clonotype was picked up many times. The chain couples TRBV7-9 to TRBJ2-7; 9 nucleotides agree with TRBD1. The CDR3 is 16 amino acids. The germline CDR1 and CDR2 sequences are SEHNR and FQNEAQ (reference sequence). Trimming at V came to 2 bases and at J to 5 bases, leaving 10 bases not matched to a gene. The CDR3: CASSLNFRDRDDEQYF. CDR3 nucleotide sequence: TGTGCCAGCAGCTTAAATTTTCGGGACAGGGACGACGAGCAGTACTTC.